The rows below give T cell receptor beta chains drawn from one sample of a study of T cells in Graves' hyperthyroidism and ophthalmopathy. TCRdb called the multiplex PCR reads again in MiXCR, with one record for every CDR3 protein. Here the sample spans around 300,000 distinct CDR3 sequences, about 15% being singletons. Sequencing was carried out using blood. These receptors all stem from a woman in her thirties with Graves' hyperthyroidism. Each CDR3 is given with its conserved first and last residue. A D gene is named only where the DNA matches it firmly. Only some rows state a clone size, as once, few, many or a class for expanded clones.

- | TRBJ1-4 | many | 16 | TRBV2 | CASSEDQVATNEKLFF | TGTGCCAGCAGTGAAGATCAGGTTGCAACTAATGAAAAACTGTTTTTT
- | TRBJ2-1 | many | 13 | TRBV28 | CASTVGSYNEQFF | TGTGCCAGTACAGTAGGCTCCTACAATGAGCAGTTCTTC
TRBD2 | TRBJ2-1 | - | 15 | TRBV3-1 | CASSQVVGLAGEQFF | TGTGCCAGCAGCCAAGTGGTGGGACTAGCGGGAGAGCAGTTCTTC
- | TRBJ2-5 | few | 13 | TRBV6-1 | CASYGGLQETQYF | TGTGCCAGCTACGGGGGCCTCCAAGAGACCCAGTACTTC
- | TRBJ2-2 | few | 12 | TRBV7-2 | CASSISGGELFF | TGTGCCAGTAGTATTAGTGGCGGGGAGCTGTTTTTT
- | TRBJ1-5 | many | 14 | TRBV6-1 | CASSGRGGNQPQHF | TGTGCCAGCAGTGGACGCGGGGGGAATCAGCCCCAGCATTTT
TRBD2 | TRBJ2-7 | few | 15 | TRBV20-1 | CSARSTSGSSYEQYF | TGCAGTGCTAGATCTACTAGCGGAAGCTCCTACGAGCAGTACTTC
- | TRBJ2-3 | few | 14 | TRBV4-3 | CASSHDSGTDTQYF | TGCGCCAGCAGCCACGACAGCGGCACAGATACGCAGTATTTT
- | TRBJ2-7 | few | 16 | TRBV20-1 | CSARAAEGMELYEQYF | TGCAGTGCTAGAGCTGCTGAGGGGATGGAACTCTACGAGCAGTACTTC
- | TRBJ1-2 | many | 15 | TRBV28 | CASSPRGAEYYGYTF | TGTGCCAGCAGTCCCCGCGGAGCGGAATACTATGGCTACACCTTC
- | TRBJ2-3 | many | 14 | TRBV28 | CASSPAEPSDTQYF | TGTGCCAGCAGCCCCGCCGAGCCTTCAGATACGCAGTATTTT